Below are 2 T cell receptor beta chains sequenced from a single sample in a study of OX40 agonist ivuxolimab in advanced cancers. Only in-frame clones appear in the TCRdb table, and some are missing; sequencing was by immunoSEQ multiplex PCR. The data hold 45,000 to 55,000 clones, with roughly 85% observed a single time. The sample consisted of CD4+ or CD8+ T cells sorted from blood, taken in a trial of the OX40 agonist ivuxolimab. These receptors originate from an adult with an advanced solid tumor such as melanoma, head and neck, liver or kidney cancer.

The chain links TRBV6-5 to TRBJ2-1; D is perhaps TRBD2 (6 bases). Trimming stripped 5 bases from V and 5 bases from J, with 13 bases between. The CDR3 is 14 residues long. Germline V gene data show CDR1 as MNHEY and CDR2 as SVGAGI. CDR3 region: CASSVRLGDNEQFF. The CDR3 bases are TGTGCCAGCAGTGTGAGACTAGGGGACAATGAGCAGTTCTTC.

J is TRBJ2-7 and V is TRBV27, with 8 positions matching TRBD1. Germline V gene sequence: CDR1 MNHEY, CDR2 SMNVEV (reference sequence). The CDR3 spans 15 residues. V was pared by 3 bases and J by 2 bases, with 6 bases of the junction left unmatched. CDR3 DNA: TGTGCCAGCAGTTTCCTGGACAGGGTGACCTACGAGCAGTACTTC. Amino acids: CASSFLDRVTYEQYF.